This T cell receptor beta chain originates from a study of regulatory T cells in long-lasting Graves disease. Regarding the study as a whole: Persistent patients shared more public clonotypes (around 2,500) than new patients (about 1,000).

Investigators prepared the TCR beta libraries by applying iRepertoire HTBI primers and Arm-PCR of CDR3 regions. In the source study's methods: Across samples, 62 TRBV and about 15 TRBJ segments were found. Using its own MiXCR run on the multiplex PCR reads, TCRdb lists one record per CDR3 protein. TCRdb assigned the V and J calls; the authors' analysis was not used. The sample holds approximately 540,000 distinct CDR3 sequences, around 13% seen once. This clonotype was recorded at least ten times. No antigen is known for it. Noted time point: newly diagnosed GD, antithyroid drugs for less than 3 months. PBMC-extracted RNA yielded the TCR library. The same data also contributed to another study, on T cells in Graves' hyperthyroidism and ophthalmopathy. As that report states: Clinical symptoms, serum thyroxine and TRAb, thyroid ultrasound and orbital computed tomography were used for the diagnoses. Clonotypes that were expanded in thyroid above 0.001 mostly appeared in blood too.

The sequence was collected from a woman in her 30s with Graves disease. The sequences come from peripheral blood mononuclear cells (PBMCs), collected at new diagnosis, from a patient treated with antithyroid drugs.

CDR3 sequence reads: CASSLIIRQNTEAFF. The CDR3 DNA reads TGTGCCAGCAGCTTAATTATCAGACAGAACACTGAAGCTTTCTTT. V gene TRBV7-3 combines with J gene TRBJ1-1; D gene unclear. CDR1 is SGHTA, CDR2 FQGTGA, per germline. V lost 1 base and J lost 1, with 10 bases in between. The CDR3 length is 15 residues.